Below are 32 T cell receptor beta chains sequenced from a single sample in a study of identical twins. TCRdb re-derived calls from the 5' RACE reads in MiXCR, one entry per CDR3 protein. In the table there are some 240,000 distinct CDR3 sequences, under 12% of which are singletons. The sequenced material came from memory T cells sorted from blood. The receptors shown here come from a man aged 45-65 years in good health.

The genes are TRBV7-8 and TRBJ1-5, with 10 positions matching TRBD1. V was clipped by 5 bases and J by 4 bases; unmatched bases: 11. From germline, CDR1 is SGHVS and CDR2 FQNEAQ. The CDR3 totals 17 residues. The CDR3 nucleotides are TGTGCCAGCAGCCGGGACAGGGGACGAGAGTCGAATCAGCCCCAGCATTTT. Translating it yields CASSRDRGRESNQPQHF.

Of note for this clonotype: A much bigger clone sits one base away, suggesting this may be a read error. The J gene is TRBJ1-2, the V gene TRBV10-3, with 7 bases fitting TRBD1. The CDR3 consists of 14 residues. In germline, CDR1 is ENHRY, CDR2 SYGVKD. The CDR3 coding sequence is TGTTCCATCAGGGACAGCACATCTAACTATGGCTACACCTTC. Translated: CSIRDSTSNYGYTF.

This chain uses TRBV14 with TRBJ1-1; D is undetermined. This CDR3 has 15 residues. Trimming took 4 bases from V and 6 from J, leaving 18 bases between them. In germline, CDR1 is SGHDN, CDR2 FVKESK. The CDR3 coding sequence is TGTGCCAGCAGCCGCTACGTGGGGTCGGCGGCTGAAGCTTTCTTT. Residues: CASSRYVGSAAEAFF.

This chain joins TRBV27 and TRBJ2-1; 7 bases fit TRBD2. Germline CDR1 is MNHEY and CDR2 is SMNVEV (reference sequence). The junction had 7 bases not matched to a gene; V was cut back by 3 bases and J by 8 bases. The CDR3 length is 14 residues. The CDR3 DNA follows: TGTGCCAGCAGTTTGGCGGGAGCGCGCGATGAGCAGTTCTTC. This gives the protein CASSLAGARDEQFF.

The chain joins TRBV4-3 to TRBJ2-1, with D unresolved. The length of the CDR3 is 16 residues. Trimming pared 0 bases from V and 0 bases from J, leaving 9 bases between. From germline, CDR1 is LGHNA and CDR2 YSLEER. The CDR3 loop is CASSQDRRGSYNEQFF. In nucleotides, the CDR3 is TGCGCCAGCAGCCAAGATCGGCGCGGCTCCTACAATGAGCAGTTCTTC.

For this clonotype: One end of the junction does not line up with germline, which may come from a read error. V is TRBV10-3 and J is TRBJ1-2; 7 bases align to TRBD1. CDR1 is ENHRY, CDR2 SYGVKD, per germline. CDR3 length equals 13 residues. CDR3 in amino acids: CAISWDSNNGYTF. As DNA, the CDR3 is TGTGCCATCAGTTGGGACAGTAACAATGGCTACACCTTC.

This clonotype was picked up many times. The chain uses TRBV12-3 or TRBV12-4 and TRBJ2-7; possibly TRBD2 for D (7 bases). The CDR3 spans 15 residues. V was clipped by 3 bases and J by 2 bases, with 14 bases between them. CDR3 residues: CASSFRAGAAYEQYF. Written as DNA, the CDR3 is TGTGCCAGCAGTTTCAGGGCGGGGGCCGCCTACGAGCAGTACTTC.

This clonotype turned up a few times. The rearrangement joins TRBV4-3 to TRBJ2-1; no clear D gene. Germline V gene sequence: CDR1 LGHNA, CDR2 YSLEER. CDR3 length equals 18 residues. V lost 3 bases to trimming and J lost 1 base, with 19 bases between them. DNA for the CDR3: TGCGCCAGCAGCCATTCGGACCCTTTTACTCGTTCCTACAATGAGCAGTTCTTC. It yields the protein CASSHSDPFTRSYNEQFF.

This clonotype appeared a single time. The chain joins TRBV4-2 to TRBJ2-7; D remains ambiguous. The germline V gene encodes CDR1 LGHNA and CDR2 YNFKEQ. The CDR3 is made up of 14 amino acids. V was trimmed by 0 bases and J by 5 bases, leaving 11 bases between them. DNA for the CDR3: TGTGCCAGCAGCCAAGAAGTATCCCCCCACGAGCAGTACTTC. It is translated as CASSQEVSPHEQYF.

J is TRBJ2-4 and V is TRBV3-1; tentatively, D is TRBD2 (5 bases). The CDR3 has 12 amino acids. Germline values: CDR1 LGHDT, CDR2 YNNKEL (reference sequence). V was shortened by 4 bases and J by 9 bases, with 10 bases between the two germline ends. CDR3 amino acids: CASSPWSGIQYF. In DNA, the CDR3 is TGTGCCAGCAGCCCGTGGAGCGGCATTCAGTACTTC. Full variable domain (remainder filled in from reference TRBV3-1 and TRBJ2-4): DTAVSQTPKYLVTQMGNDKSIKCEQNLGHDTMYWYKQDSKKFLKIMFSYNNKELIINETVPNRFSPKSPDKAHLNLHINSLELGDSAVYFCASSPWSGIQYFGAGTRLSVL.

This clonotype is a singleton in its sample. The V call is TRBV11-2, the J call TRBJ2-4, with 9 bases matching TRBD1. CDR1 and CDR2 (germline): SGHAT, FQNNGV. CDR3 length: 15 residues. The V gene end was trimmed by 4 bases and the J gene end by 6 bases; junction bases not matched to a gene: 7. CDR3 coding DNA: TGTGCCAGCAGCTCGGGACAGGGTGGAATAAACATTCAGTACTTC. Its translation: CASSSGQGGINIQYF.

The chain combines TRBV28 with TRBJ1-1; D gene ambiguous. This CDR3 region has 14 residues. Germline V CDR1 and CDR2: MDHEN, SYDVKM. V lost 6 bases to trimming and J lost 0 bases, with 11 bases between them. CDR3 loop: CASRTLTLNTEAFF. CDR3 nucleotides: TGTGCCAGCAGGACTCTAACATTGAACACTGAAGCTTTCTTT.

The rearrangement uses TRBV19 and TRBJ2-7; no reliable D call. This CDR3 is built from 13 residues. Germline-derived CDR1 and CDR2 are LNHDA and SQIVND (reference sequence). V was pared by 3 bases and J by 6 bases, with 12 bases between. CDR3 coding DNA: TGTGCCAGTAGTATCCTCCAGGCCAGCGAGCAGTACTTC. It codes for CASSILQASEQYF.

In this sample, this clonotype turned up many times. The V and J genes are TRBV18 and TRBJ2-6; no firm D call. Between the trimmed V and J ends, which lost 6 bases and 0 bases, there was a span of 6 bases. This CDR3 is 14 amino acids long. The germline CDR1 and CDR2 sequences are KGHSH and LQKENI. The DNA of the CDR3 is TGTGCCAGCTCGTTGGACTCTGGGGCCAACGTCCTGACTTTC. Translation gives CASSLDSGANVLTF.

This clonotype was counted many times. V usage is TRBV6-5 and J usage is TRBJ2-1, with D hard to call. The CDR3 has 13 amino acids. From germline, CDR1 is MNHEY and CDR2 SVGAGI. V shed 2 bases and J shed 5 bases, with 7 bases lying between them. As DNA, the CDR3 is TGTGCCAGCAGTTACAACCAGAACAATGAGCAGTTCTTC. The encoded protein is CASSYNQNNEQFF.

This clonotype was observed at least ten times. The chain employs TRBV7-9 and TRBJ2-2; D is ambiguous. V was shortened by 2 bases and J by 6 bases, with 1 base between the two germline ends. The CDR3 is 11 residues long. Germline-derived CDR1 and CDR2 are SEHNR and FQNEAQ (reference sequence). In DNA form, the CDR3 reads TGTGCCAGCAGCTTACCCGGGGAGCTGTTTTTT. Its protein is CASSLPGELFF.

V is TRBV29-1 and J is TRBJ2-6; TRBD1 matches at 7 bases. Germline V lookup: CDR1 SQVTM, CDR2 ANQGSEA. The V and J ends lost 6 bases and 0 bases, in that order; junction bases with no gene match: 14. The CDR3 covers 18 residues. In nucleotides, the CDR3 is TGCAGCGTATCTTTCGGGACAGTACTCTCCTCTGGGGCCAACGTCCTGACTTTC. It specifies CSVSFGTVLSSGANVLTF.

At least ten counts were recorded for this clonotype. The chain carries TRBV20-1 and TRBJ2-1; D not resolved. Trimming removed 6 bases at V and 8 bases at J, with 20 bases between. Germline V gene sequence: CDR1 DFQATT, CDR2 SNEGSKA (reference sequence). This CDR3 contains 14 residues. This CDR3 reads CSAPDPSRTHEQFF. The CDR3 DNA reads as TGCAGTGCCCCGGACCCTTCGAGAACCCATGAGCAGTTCTTC.

This clonotype was found a few times. The chain uses TRBV4-2 and TRBJ2-1; 15 positions agree with TRBD2. Trimming took 2 bases from V and 2 from J; bases not matched to a gene: 4. The CDR3 consists of 18 residues. Germline V gene data show CDR1 as LGHNA and CDR2 as YNFKEQ. CDR3 sequence (DNA): TGTGCCAGCAGCCAAATCCGGACTAGCGGGGGGGCCTACAATGAGCAGTTCTTC. This encodes CASSQIRTSGGAYNEQFF.

This clonotype was counted ten times or more. This chain connects TRBV24-1 to TRBJ2-3, with D perhaps TRBD1 (6 bases). CDR1 and CDR2 from the germline V gene are KGHDR and SFDVKD. The CDR3 consists of 15 residues. Trimming stripped 1 base from V and 4 bases from J, with 11 bases between. CDR3 sequence (DNA): TGTGCCACCAGTGATTTCTCCAGGGGTGCAGATACGCAGTATTTT. It translates to CATSDFSRGADTQYF.

This clonotype was found many times. This sequence joins TRBV5-1 and TRBJ2-3; 8 positions match TRBD2. The J segment lost 4 bases and the V segment lost 4 bases, leaving 8 bases of the junction unmatched. Germline assignment: CDR1 SGHRS and CDR2 YFSETQ. The CDR3 runs to 15 residues. The CDR3 DNA is TGCGCCAGCAGCACCTCCGGGACTAGTGCAGATACGCAGTATTTT. This translates into CASSTSGTSADTQYF.

The gene calls are TRBV19 and TRBJ2-4; no clear D gene. The CDR3 has 11 residues. Germline V gene data show CDR1 as LNHDA and CDR2 as SQIVND (reference sequence). V gave up 5 bases and J gave up 10 bases, with 9 bases separating them. The CDR3 protein is CASSYGEIQYF. The CDR3 DNA reads TGTGCCAGTAGTTACGGAGAAATTCAGTACTTC.

The rearrangement joins TRBV20-1 to TRBJ1-1; no clear D. Germline V gene data show CDR1 as DFQATT and CDR2 as SNEGSKA (reference sequence). The V gene lost 3 bases and the J gene lost 4 bases, with 12 bases spanning the gap. This CDR3 is 13 amino acids long. CDR3 sequence reads: CSARERRGTEAFF. The CDR3 nucleotides are TGCAGTGCTAGGGAGAGGCGCGGCACTGAAGCTTTCTTT.

This sequence joins TRBV20-1 and TRBJ1-1, with a weak D call TRBD1 (6 bases). Germline V gene lookup returns CDR1 DFQATT and CDR2 SNEGSKA (reference sequence). CDR3 length: 13 residues. V lost 3 bases, J lost 2 bases, and 10 bases lay in between. The CDR3 DNA reads as TGCAGTGCTAGCCGGACAGACAACACTGAAGCTTTCTTT. Protein sequence: CSASRTDNTEAFF.

This clonotype was recorded many times. The chain couples TRBV11-2 to TRBJ2-5, with 7 bases fitting TRBD2. Germline V gene lookup returns CDR1 SGHAT and CDR2 FQNNGV. The J segment lost 4 bases and the V segment lost 2 bases, leaving 19 bases of the junction unmatched. The CDR3 totals 19 residues. CDR3 sequence reads: CASSLWPFKRRGRLETQYF. Here the CDR3 DNA reads TGTGCCAGCAGCTTATGGCCCTTTAAGAGGCGGGGGAGATTAGAGACCCAGTACTTC.

This clonotype was seen a few times. The chain couples TRBV20-1 to TRBJ2-5, with TRBD2 matching over 10 bases. V lost 0 bases and J lost 7; bases outside the gene matches: 14. Germline V CDR1 and CDR2: DFQATT, SNEGSKA (reference sequence). The CDR3 covers 17 residues. In DNA form, the CDR3 reads TGCAGTGCTAGAGATGGGTTCGAGCGGGGGGGGCCCGGGACCCAGTACTTC. This translates into CSARDGFERGGPGTQYF.

There are many counts of this clonotype. The genes are TRBV28 and TRBJ2-7; 10 nucleotides align to TRBD1. Unmatched junction bases numbered 4, after V lost 1 base and J lost 1 base. CDR1 is MDHEN and CDR2 is SYDVKM in the germline V gene. The CDR3 has 16 residues. The CDR3 DNA reads TGTGCCAGCAGTTTATCCGGGACAGGGGCTTCCTACGAGCAGTACTTC. Translated: CASSLSGTGASYEQYF.

This clonotype was observed a few times. The chain's CDR3 is CASSLARGNEQFF. DNA for the CDR3: TGTGCCAGCAGCTTAGCACGCGGCAATGAGCAGTTCTTC. The rearrangement uses TRBV11-3 and TRBJ2-1; the D is unclear. The CDR3 contains 13 residues. Trimming took off 1 base at V and 6 bases at J, with 7 bases between the two ends. Germline CDR1 and CDR2: SGHNT and YENEEA.

This clonotype was counted ten times or more. The chain couples TRBV10-3 to TRBJ2-1; the D is unclear. The CDR3 contains 14 residues. From germline, CDR1 is ENHRY and CDR2 SYGVKD. With 6 bases removed from V and 5 bases from J, the gap between germline ends came to 14 bases. This chain's CDR3 is CAIRDKAQNNEQFF. Here the CDR3 DNA reads TGTGCCATCAGGGATAAGGCCCAAAACAATGAGCAGTTCTTC.

The sample holds a few counts of this clonotype. The chain joins TRBV6-1 to TRBJ1-1; TRBD1 might be the D (5 bases). Germline CDR1 reads MNHNS; CDR2 reads SASEGT. The CDR3 loop spans 16 amino acids. V was clipped by 0 bases and J by 2 bases, with 13 bases between them. The CDR3 coding sequence is TGTGCCAGCAGTGAAGCTCATCTCAGGGTTAACACTGAAGCTTTCTTT. Its translation: CASSEAHLRVNTEAFF.

This rearrangement joins TRBV5-1 to TRBJ2-3; 13 nucleotides line up with TRBD2. The CDR3 is 16 residues long. Trimming at V came to 4 bases and at J to 1 base, leaving 3 bases not matched to a gene. Germline V gives CDR1 SGHRS, CDR2 YFSETQ. The CDR3 DNA reads TGCGCCAGCAGCCCCGGACTAGCGGGAGGCACAGATACGCAGTATTTT. It encodes CASSPGLAGGTDTQYF.

The chain has TRBV20-1 and TRBJ1-1; 7 bases map to TRBD1. The germline CDR1 and CDR2 sequences are DFQATT and SNEGSKA (reference sequence). This CDR3 region has 15 residues. J was trimmed by 4 bases and V by 0 bases; bases with no gene match: 8. The CDR3 coding sequence is TGCAGTGCTAGAGATAACGGGCAGGGGGTCACTGAAGCTTTCTTT. This sequence encodes CSARDNGQGVTEAFF.